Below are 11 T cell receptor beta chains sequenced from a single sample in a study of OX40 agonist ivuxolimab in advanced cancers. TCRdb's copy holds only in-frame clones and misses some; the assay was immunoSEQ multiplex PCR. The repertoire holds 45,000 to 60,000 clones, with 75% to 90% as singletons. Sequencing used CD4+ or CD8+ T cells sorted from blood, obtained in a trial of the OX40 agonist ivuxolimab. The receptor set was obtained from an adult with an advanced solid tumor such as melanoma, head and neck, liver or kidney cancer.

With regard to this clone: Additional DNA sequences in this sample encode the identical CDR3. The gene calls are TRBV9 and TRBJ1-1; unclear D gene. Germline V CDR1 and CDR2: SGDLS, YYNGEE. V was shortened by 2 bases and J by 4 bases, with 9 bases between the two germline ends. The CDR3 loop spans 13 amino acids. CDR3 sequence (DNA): TGTGCCAGCAGCGTCGGAGACGGCACTGAAGCTTTCTTT. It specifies CASSVGDGTEAFF.

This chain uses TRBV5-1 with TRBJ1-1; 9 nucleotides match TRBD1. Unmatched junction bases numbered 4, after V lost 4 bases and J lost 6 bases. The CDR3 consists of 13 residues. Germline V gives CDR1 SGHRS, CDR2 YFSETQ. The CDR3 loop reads CASSVNRGPEAFF. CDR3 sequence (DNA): TGCGCCAGCAGCGTGAACAGGGGGCCTGAAGCTTTCTTT.

The CDR3 loop is CASHGDRNQPQHF. For the CDR3, the DNA is TGTGCCAGCCACGGCGACAGAAATCAGCCCCAGCATTTT. This chain links TRBV2 with TRBJ1-5, with D perhaps matching TRBD1 (5 bases). V was clipped by 8 bases and J by 4 bases, with 12 bases between them. The CDR3 length is 13 residues. Germline-derived CDR1 and CDR2 are SNHLY and FYNNEI.

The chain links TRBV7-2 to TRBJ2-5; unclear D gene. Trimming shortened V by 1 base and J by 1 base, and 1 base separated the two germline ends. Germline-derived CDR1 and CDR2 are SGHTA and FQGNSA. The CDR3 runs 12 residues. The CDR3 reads CASSLVQETQYF. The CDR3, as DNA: TGTGCCAGCAGCTTAGTCCAAGAGACCCAGTACTTC.

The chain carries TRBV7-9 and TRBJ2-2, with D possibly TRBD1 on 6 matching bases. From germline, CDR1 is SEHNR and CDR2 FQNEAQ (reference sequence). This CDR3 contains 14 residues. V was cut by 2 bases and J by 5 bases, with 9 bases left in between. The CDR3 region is CASSLRTATGELFF. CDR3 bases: TGTGCCAGCAGCTTAAGGACAGCAACCGGGGAGCTGTTTTTT. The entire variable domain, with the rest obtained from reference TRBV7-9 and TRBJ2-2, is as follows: DTGVSQNPRHKITKRGQNVTFRCDPISEHNRLYWYRQTLGQGPEFLTYFQNEAQLEKSRLLSDRFSAERPKGSFSTLEIQRTEQGDSAMYLCASSLRTATGELFFGEGSRLTVL.

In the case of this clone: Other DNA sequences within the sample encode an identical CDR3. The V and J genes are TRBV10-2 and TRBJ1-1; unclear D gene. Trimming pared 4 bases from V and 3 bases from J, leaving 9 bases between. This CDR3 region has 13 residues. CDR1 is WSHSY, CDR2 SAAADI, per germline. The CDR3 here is CASSGGRDTEAFF. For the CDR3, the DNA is TGCGCCAGCAGTGGAGGGCGGGACACTGAAGCTTTCTTT.

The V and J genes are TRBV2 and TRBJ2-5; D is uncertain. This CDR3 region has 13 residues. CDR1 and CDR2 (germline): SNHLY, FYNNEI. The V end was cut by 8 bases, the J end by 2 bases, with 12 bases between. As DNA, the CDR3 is TGTGCCAGCGTGGAGACTGTTCAAGAGACCCAGTACTTC. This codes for CASVETVQETQYF. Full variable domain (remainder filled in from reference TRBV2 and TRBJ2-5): EPEVTQTPSHQVTQMGQEVILRCVPISNHLYFYWYRQILGQKVEFLVSFYNNEISEKSEIFDDQFSVERPDGSNFTLKIRSTKLEDSAMYFCASVETVQETQYFGPGTRLLVL.

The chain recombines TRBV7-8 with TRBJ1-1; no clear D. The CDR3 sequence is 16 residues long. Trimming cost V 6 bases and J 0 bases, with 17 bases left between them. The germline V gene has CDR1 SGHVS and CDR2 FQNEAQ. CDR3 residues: CASSPPPRGMNTEAFF. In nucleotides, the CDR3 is TGTGCCAGCAGTCCACCACCCCGGGGTATGAACACTGAAGCTTTCTTT.

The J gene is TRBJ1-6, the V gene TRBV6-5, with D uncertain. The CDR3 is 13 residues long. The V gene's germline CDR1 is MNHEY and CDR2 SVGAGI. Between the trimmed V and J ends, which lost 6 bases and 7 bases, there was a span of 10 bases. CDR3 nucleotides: TGTGCCAGCAGGGTAACCTTCAATTCACCCCTCCACTTT. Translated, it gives CASRVTFNSPLHF.

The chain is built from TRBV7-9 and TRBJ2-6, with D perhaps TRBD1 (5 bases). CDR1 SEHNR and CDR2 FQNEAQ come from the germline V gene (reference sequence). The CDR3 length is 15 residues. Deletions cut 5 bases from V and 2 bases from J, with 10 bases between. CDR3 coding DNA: TGTGCCAGCAGCGCCCAGGGTCCTGGGGCCAACGTCCTGACTTTC. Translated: CASSAQGPGANVLTF.

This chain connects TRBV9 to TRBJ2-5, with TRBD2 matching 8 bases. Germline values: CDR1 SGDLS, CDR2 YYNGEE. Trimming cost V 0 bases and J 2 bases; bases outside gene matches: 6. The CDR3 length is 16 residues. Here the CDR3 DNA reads TGTGCCAGCAGCGTAGTAGGTAGCGGGGTTCAAGAGACCCAGTACTTC. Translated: CASSVVGSGVQETQYF.